This T cell receptor (beta chain) was found in a study of T cell responses to AZD1222 COVID-19 vaccine (dated by TCRdb to the early 2020s). In the study overall: AZD1222 recipients with second doses at about 4 weeks or about 12 weeks were pooled, because spike-specific TCR depth and breadth did not differ between schedules. TCR sequencing covered over 230 trial participants: nearly 210 given two doses of AZD1222 and 26 given two doses of MenACWY control vaccine. Enrollment into the trials was organized by age into subgroups of 18-55, 56-69 and 70-plus years, and those subgroups contained approximately 160, 26 and 62 TCR-sequenced participants, respectively. Overall results and qualifications from the work: Epitopes outside the regions mutated in the B.1.351 and B.1.1.7 variants were reportedly recognized by nearly half of the unique spike-specific TCRs. Spike-specific TCR breadth and depth rose significantly after two AZD1222 doses compared with day 0 and with MenACWY recipients. Because no samples from the day 14 peak response were available, repertoires could be characterized only after the peak T cell response. In the small 56-69-year group, the increase in depth fell short of significance, most likely because of low power. The vaccine-associated CD4 TCRs covered the entire spike protein, and the dominant responses fell in regions 160-218 and 743-854. Conclusions about previously exposed vaccinees are limited, since just a handful of AZD1222 recipients were seropositive for SARS-CoV-2 at baseline. Participants were mostly white British and included more females than males, and it was suggested by the authors that clonal diversity may have been underestimated.

Concerning this clone itself: Its specific antigen is unknown. Per-base quality was not reported, and no clone a single base away is much larger than it.

This specimen's time point label, interpreted: baseline before first vaccination. Vaccinee samples came from UK trials COV001 and COV002, including a single-blind randomized controlled phase 2/3 trial of AZD1222 (ChAdOx1 nCoV-19) in healthy adults. For TCRbeta chain sequencing, PBMC samples were collected from trial participants at day 0 and at day 28 after the second dose. Spanning cysteine to phenylalanine, the CDR3 consists of 17 amino acids. Just CDR3 DNA is preserved here, 51 bases in frame from base 1. The germline V gene supplies CDR1 SGHRS and CDR2 YFSETQ. Trimming takes 4 bases from V and 2 bases from J, and the germline ends sit 18 bases apart. The CDR3 regions of human TCRbeta chains were subjected to immunosequencing. The study's own analysis went as follows. Repertoire TCRs were checked for matches against a reference library of SARS-CoV-2-specific TCRs that had been generated using the MIRA antigen-specificity platform. Breadth meant the fraction of unique TCRs that were SARS-CoV-2-associated, whereas depth meant the fraction of total T cells that were SARS-CoV-2-associated. Using the MIRA data, every spike-specific TCR was mapped to the spike region that the TCR reacted to and assigned to either a CD4 or a CD8 class. Log10-transformed breadth and depth values were compared by one-way ANOVA with Sidak's multiple comparisons tests. The table comes from immuneACCESS by way of TCRdb, which keeps in-frame sequences with V and J called. Part of the clones is missing from these tables; in studies checked, under half for an unresolved V gene and the rest for unknown reasons. The DNA gave D and trimming, while V, J and clone size come from that table. In all, the sample holds roughly 97,000 clones, and roughly 93% of those were seen once. Around 5% of the sample lies in the top ten.

Specimen: peripheral blood, collected on day 0 of AZD1222 vaccination. The TCR comes from an adult in good health. This chain is built from TRBV5-1 and TRBJ2-2, and possibly TRBD1, on 5 matching bases. The CDR3 protein: CASSRGHPAVNTGELFF. The nucleotide sequence reads TGCGCCAGCAGCCGCGGACACCCAGCAGTAAACACCGGGGAGCTGTTTTTT.